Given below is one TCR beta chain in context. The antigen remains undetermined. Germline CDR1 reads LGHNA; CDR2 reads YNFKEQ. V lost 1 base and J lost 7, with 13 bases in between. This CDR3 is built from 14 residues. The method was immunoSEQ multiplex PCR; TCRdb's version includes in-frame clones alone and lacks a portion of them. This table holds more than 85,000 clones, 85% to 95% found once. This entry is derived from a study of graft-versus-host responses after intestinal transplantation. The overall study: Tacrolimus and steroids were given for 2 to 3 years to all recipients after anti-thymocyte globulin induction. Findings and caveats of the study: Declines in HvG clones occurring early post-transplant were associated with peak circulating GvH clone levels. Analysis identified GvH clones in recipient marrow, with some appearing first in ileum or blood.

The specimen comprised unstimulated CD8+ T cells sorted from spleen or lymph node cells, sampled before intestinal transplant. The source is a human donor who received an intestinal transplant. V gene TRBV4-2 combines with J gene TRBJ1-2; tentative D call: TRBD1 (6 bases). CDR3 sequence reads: CASSQGEQGFGYTF. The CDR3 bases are TGTGCCAGCAGCCAAGGGGAACAGGGATTTGGCTACACCTTC.